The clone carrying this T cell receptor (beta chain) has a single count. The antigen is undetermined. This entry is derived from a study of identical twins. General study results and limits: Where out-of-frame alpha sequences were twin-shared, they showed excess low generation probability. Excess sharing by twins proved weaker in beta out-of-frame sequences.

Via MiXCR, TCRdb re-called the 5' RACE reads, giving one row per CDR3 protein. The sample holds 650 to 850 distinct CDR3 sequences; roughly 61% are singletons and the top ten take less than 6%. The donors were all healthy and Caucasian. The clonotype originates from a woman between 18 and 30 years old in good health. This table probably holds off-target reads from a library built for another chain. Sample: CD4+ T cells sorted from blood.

The CDR3, as DNA: TGTGCCAGCAGTAATCGACAGGGAAACATTCAGTACTTC. It yields the protein CASSNRQGNIQYF. The genes are TRBV2 and TRBJ2-4, with 7 bases that match TRBD1. The CDR3 extends over 13 amino acids. Germline CDR1 reads SNHLY; CDR2 reads FYNNEI. The J segment lost 6 bases and the V segment lost 5 bases, leaving 4 bases of the junction unmatched.